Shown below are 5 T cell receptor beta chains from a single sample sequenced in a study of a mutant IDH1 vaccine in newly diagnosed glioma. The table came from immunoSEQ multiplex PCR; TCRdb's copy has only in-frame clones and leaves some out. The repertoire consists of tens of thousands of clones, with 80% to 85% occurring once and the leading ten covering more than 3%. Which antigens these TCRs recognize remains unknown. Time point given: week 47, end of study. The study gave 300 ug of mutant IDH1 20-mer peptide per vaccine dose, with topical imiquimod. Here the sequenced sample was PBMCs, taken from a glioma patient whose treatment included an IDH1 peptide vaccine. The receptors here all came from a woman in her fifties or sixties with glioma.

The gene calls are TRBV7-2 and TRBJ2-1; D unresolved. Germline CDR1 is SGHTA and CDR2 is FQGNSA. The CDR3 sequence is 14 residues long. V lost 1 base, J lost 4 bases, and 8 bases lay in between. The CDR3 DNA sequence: TGTGCCAGCAGCTTAGGAGACGCTTACAATGAGCAGTTCTTC. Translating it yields CASSLGDAYNEQFF.

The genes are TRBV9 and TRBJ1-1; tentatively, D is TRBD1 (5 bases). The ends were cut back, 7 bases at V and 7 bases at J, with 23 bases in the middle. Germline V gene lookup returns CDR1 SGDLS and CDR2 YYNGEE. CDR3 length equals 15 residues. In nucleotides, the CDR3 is TGTGCCAGCGGATGGGACTCCGGAGGGGCAGGTGAAGCTTTCTTT. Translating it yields CASGWDSGGAGEAFF.

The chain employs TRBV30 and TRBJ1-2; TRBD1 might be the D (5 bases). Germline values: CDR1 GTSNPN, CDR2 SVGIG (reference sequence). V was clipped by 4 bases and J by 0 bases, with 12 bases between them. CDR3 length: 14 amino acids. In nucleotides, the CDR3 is TGTGCCTGGAATGGGGCGGCAACTAACTATGGCTACACCTTC. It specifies CAWNGAATNYGYTF.

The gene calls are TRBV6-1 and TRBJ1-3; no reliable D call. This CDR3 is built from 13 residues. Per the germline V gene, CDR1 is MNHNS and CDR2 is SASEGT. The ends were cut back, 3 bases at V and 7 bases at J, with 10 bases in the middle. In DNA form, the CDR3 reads TGTGCCAGCAGTGAGGTGGAATTGAACACCATATATTTT. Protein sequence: CASSEVELNTIYF.

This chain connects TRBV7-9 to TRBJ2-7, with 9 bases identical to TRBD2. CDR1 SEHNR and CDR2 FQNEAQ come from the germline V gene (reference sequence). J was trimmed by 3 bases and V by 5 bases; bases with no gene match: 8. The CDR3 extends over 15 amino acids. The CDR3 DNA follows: TGTGCCAGCAGCATAAGCGGGGGGCGCCTCTACGAGCAGTACTTC. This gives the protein CASSISGGRLYEQYF.